This T cell receptor (beta chain) stems from a study of OX40 agonist ivuxolimab in advanced cancers. Study details: Ivuxolimab, an antibody acting as an agonist of OX40 (CD134), was used to treat patients. Aged 23 to 79 with a mean of 60 years, they were 75% to 85% male.

Here immunoSEQ multiplex PCR was the method, and the copy in TCRdb shows in-frame clones only, minus some. The sample holds 94,000 or so clones, under 90% seen once. CDR1 and CDR2 from the germline V gene are SGHTS and YDEGEE. V lost 4 bases to trimming and J lost 7 bases, with 5 bases between them. This CDR3 is built from 11 residues. This clonotype originated in an adult with an advanced solid tumor such as melanoma, head and neck, liver or kidney cancer. The V and J genes are TRBV5-8 and TRBJ1-4; no clear D gene. The source material was CD4+ or CD8+ T cells sorted from blood, sampled in a trial of the OX40 agonist ivuxolimab. CDR3 sequence: CASSRAEKLFF. In nucleotides, the CDR3 is TGTGCCAGCAGCCGAGCTGAAAAACTGTTTTTT.